This TCR beta chain was recorded in a study of OX40 agonist ivuxolimab in advanced cancers. Study-wide background: Partial responses were seen in three patients, one with hepatocellular carcinoma and two with cutaneous melanoma. Points from the study as a whole: In the 0.1 to 3.0 mg/kg range, CD4+ and CD8+ blood T cells had expanded clonally by week 6.

In the case of this clone: Its specificity is not known.

The repertoire was sequenced with immunoSEQ multiplex PCR; TCRdb's copy has only in-frame clones and lacks some. The sample includes some 70,000 clones, more than 75% seen only once; the top ten take less than 9.5%. Germline-derived CDR1 and CDR2 are SGHKS and YYEKEE (reference sequence). V shed 0 bases and J shed 6 bases, with 10 bases lying between them. The CDR3 loop spans 14 amino acids. The TCR was taken from an adult with an advanced solid tumor such as melanoma, head and neck, liver or kidney cancer. Sequencing was performed on CD4+ or CD8+ T cells sorted from blood, taken in a trial of the OX40 agonist ivuxolimab. The chain combines TRBV5-5 with TRBJ2-4; D perhaps matches TRBD1 (5 bases). This CDR3 is CASSLDAGSNIQYF. The CDR3 DNA sequence: TGTGCCAGCAGCTTGGATGCAGGGTCAAACATTCAGTACTTC.